This passage covers 32 T cell receptor beta chains from one sample sequenced in a study of regulatory T cells in long-lasting Graves disease. Arm-PCR of CDR3 regions with iRepertoire HTBI primers generated TCR beta libraries. MiXCR, applied by TCRdb to the multiplex PCR reads, yields one record per CDR3 protein. The sample gives fewer than 550,000 distinct CDR3 sequences, more than 15% of which show up once; roughly 25% is in the top ten. Time point denoted: newly diagnosed GD, antithyroid drugs for less than 3 months. PBMCs provided the RNA from which the TCR library was made. These data were also reused for a study on T cells in Graves' hyperthyroidism and ophthalmopathy.

The sample was peripheral blood mononuclear cells (PBMCs), taken at new diagnosis, from a patient treated with antithyroid drugs. All receptors derive from a woman aged 35-65 years with Graves disease.

This clonotype has ten or more counts. The chain is built from TRBV7-2 and TRBJ1-2, with a tentative D call TRBD1 (6 bases). The ends were cut back, 1 base at V and 8 bases at J, with 17 bases in the middle. The CDR3 extends over 15 amino acids. Germline CDR1 is SGHTA and CDR2 is FQGNSA. CDR3 in DNA: TGTGCCAGCAGCTTAGACACCGGGAGAGGGGGAGGCTACACCTTC. Protein: CASSLDTGRGGGYTF.

The chain has TRBV28 and TRBJ1-5; no clear D. Germline CDR1 is MDHEN and CDR2 is SYDVKM. The CDR3 consists of 14 residues. The V gene lost 5 bases and the J gene lost 0 bases, with 8 bases spanning the gap. CDR3 nucleotide sequence: TGTGCCAGCAGTGTGGAGTATAGCAATCAGCCCCAGCATTTT. Translating it yields CASSVEYSNQPQHF.

This clonotype appeared a few times. The chain has TRBV18 and TRBJ1-3; 8 bases map to TRBD1. CDR3 length: 16 residues. V shed 2 bases, J shed 2 bases, and the junction held 5 bases outside the gene matches. Germline V gene lookup returns CDR1 KGHSH and CDR2 LQKENI. CDR3 nucleotide sequence: TGTGCCAGCTCACCAAATAGACAGGGGACTGGAAACACCATATATTTT. Its protein is CASSPNRQGTGNTIYF.

This clonotype has at least ten counts. The rearrangement joins TRBV3-1 to TRBJ1-1; D unresolved. Trimming cost V 6 bases and J 7 bases, with 21 bases left between them. The germline V gene has CDR1 LGHDT and CDR2 YNNKEL (reference sequence). This CDR3 is 15 amino acids long. The CDR3 spells CASSLSVNLGREAFF. CDR3 DNA: TGTGCCAGCAGTCTAAGTGTGAATCTTGGACGTGAAGCTTTCTTT.

In regard to this clonotype: This sequence may be a read error, since a much larger clone differs from it by one base. The rearrangement joins TRBV10-3 to TRBJ1-5, with D maybe TRBD1 (5 bases). The CDR3 totals 14 residues. Trimming took 3 bases from V and 5 from J, leaving 11 bases between them. The germline V gene has CDR1 ENHRY and CDR2 SYGVKD. The DNA of the CDR3 is TGTGCCATCAGTGATTCGAGGGGTCATCAGCCCCAGCATTTT. It translates to CAISDSRGHQPQHF.

The chain couples TRBV19 to TRBJ1-1; D unclear. Trimming stripped 7 bases from V and 1 base from J, with 10 bases between. CDR1 is LNHDA and CDR2 is SQIVND in the germline V gene (reference sequence). This CDR3 spans 13 amino acids. This CDR3 reads CASNGLTNTEAFF. The CDR3 DNA reads as TGTGCCAGTAACGGGCTGACGAACACTGAAGCTTTCTTT.

This clonotype was detected ten times or more. The chain recombines TRBV12-3 or TRBV12-4 with TRBJ2-5; 11 bases align to TRBD1. V gave up 4 bases and J gave up 4 bases; unmatched junction bases: 2. The CDR3 extends over 14 amino acids. The CDR3 DNA follows: TGTGCCAGCAGTTCTGGACAGGGGGCAGAGACCCAGTACTTC. This codes for CASSSGQGAETQYF.

This clonotype was observed a few times. The chain couples TRBV7-9 to TRBJ1-1; the match to TRBD1 covers 7 bases. This CDR3 region has 17 residues. Germline V lookup: CDR1 SEHNR, CDR2 FQNEAQ (reference sequence). V was clipped by 1 base and J by 0 bases; unmatched bases: 8. CDR3 coding DNA: TGTGCCAGCAGCTTAGGGGCAGGGGGGAGTTTGAACACTGAAGCTTTCTTT. It encodes CASSLGAGGSLNTEAFF. The whole variable domain, filled in from reference TRBV7-9 and TRBJ1-1, reads DTGVSQNPRHKITKRGQNVTFRCDPISEHNRLYWYRQTLGQGPEFLTYFQNEAQLEKSRLLSDRFSAERPKGSFSTLEIQRTEQGDSAMYLCASSLGAGGSLNTEAFFGQGTRLTVV.

Concerning this clonotype itself: A single base separates this from a much larger clone, so it may be a read error. CDR3 sequence (DNA): TGCAGTGCTAAGCGGGAGAGCATAGATACGCAGTATTTT. Translating it yields CSAKRESIDTQYF. The rearrangement joins TRBV20-1 to TRBJ2-3; 8 bases match TRBD2. This CDR3 has 13 residues. The V gene's germline CDR1 is DFQATT and CDR2 SNEGSKA (reference sequence).

This clonotype was observed at least ten times. This chain's CDR3 is CASSEQSQLSGNTIYF. In nucleotides, the CDR3 is TGTGCCAGCAGTGAACAGAGTCAGCTCTCTGGAAACACCATATATTTT. This chain uses TRBV6-1 with TRBJ1-3; D call uncertain. Per the germline V gene, CDR1 is MNHNS and CDR2 is SASEGT. This CDR3 comprises 16 residues. Trimming left V 2 bases short and J 0 bases short, with 11 bases between.

This clonotype has more than one count but fewer than ten. The CDR3 DNA sequence: TGTGCCAGCAGTTTAGGGCAGCTTGACTCAGATACGCAGTATTTT. Protein sequence: CASSLGQLDSDTQYF. V usage is TRBV12-3 or TRBV12-4 and J usage is TRBJ2-3; D remains ambiguous. Trimming removed 1 base from V and 4 bases from J, with 12 bases in between. This CDR3 is built from 15 residues.

The rearrangement links TRBV7-2 to TRBJ1-1, with TRBD1 identical over 9 bases. Germline-derived CDR1 and CDR2 are SGHTA and FQGNSA. The CDR3 runs 16 residues. J was trimmed by 3 bases and V by 4 bases; bases with no gene match: 9. CDR3 in DNA: TGTGCCAGCAGCTCCCCGGGACAGGGAAGGGACACTGAAGCTTTCTTT. Translation: CASSSPGQGRDTEAFF.

The gene calls are TRBV6-1 and TRBJ1-3; TRBD1 might be the D (5 bases). The CDR3 sequence is 15 residues long. V gave up 6 bases and J gave up 3 bases, with 15 bases separating them. Germline V CDR1 and CDR2: MNHNS, SASEGT. CDR3 sequence (DNA): TGTGCCAGCAGCCTAAAATCTAGGGGTGGAAACACCATATATTTT. Encoded protein: CASSLKSRGGNTIYF.

This clonotype occurred many times. The CDR3 DNA reads TGTGCCAGCAGTCAACTAGCGGGGGGGCTGGATGAGCAGTTCTTC. Protein product: CASSQLAGGLDEQFF. The gene calls are TRBV6-1 and TRBJ2-1; 13 bases are shared with TRBD2. Trimming at V came to 5 bases and at J to 8 bases, leaving 6 bases not matched to a gene. The CDR3 runs 15 residues. In germline, CDR1 is MNHNS, CDR2 SASEGT.

This clonotype was detected ten times or more. The V gene is TRBV5-1, the J gene TRBJ2-7, with a possible D match to TRBD2 (7 bases). Germline lookup yields CDR1 SGHRS and CDR2 YFSETQ. The CDR3 totals 14 residues. The germline V and J ends were trimmed by 1 base and 3 bases, with 11 bases remaining between them. CDR3 sequence: CASSLRGANYEQYF. In nucleotides, the CDR3 is TGCGCCAGCAGCTTGCGGGGGGCAAACTACGAGCAGTACTTC.

The table lists this clonotype with many counts. The V and J genes are TRBV10-3 and TRBJ2-1; 12 bases map to TRBD2. There are 15 residues in the CDR3. Germline V gene lookup returns CDR1 ENHRY and CDR2 SYGVKD. The V and J ends lost 3 bases and 9 bases, in that order; junction bases with no gene match: 6. The CDR3 here is CAISETSGGPGEQFF. The DNA for the CDR3 is TGTGCCATCAGTGAAACTAGCGGGGGGCCCGGTGAGCAGTTCTTC.

This clonotype turned up a few times. The chain couples TRBV28 to TRBJ1-5, with TRBD1 matching over 8 bases. J was trimmed by 4 bases and V by 6 bases; bases with no gene match: 5. CDR1 is MDHEN, CDR2 SYDVKM, per germline. This CDR3 comprises 14 residues. The CDR3 DNA reads TGTGCCAGCAGGAGGACAGGGCTTAATCAGCCCCAGCATTTT. As protein: CASRRTGLNQPQHF.

In this sample, this clonotype turned up a few times. This chain links TRBV10-3 with TRBJ1-6; D remains ambiguous. CDR3 length equals 15 residues. V was clipped by 3 bases and J by 8 bases, with 14 bases between them. Germline V gene data show CDR1 as ENHRY and CDR2 as SYGVKD. Here the CDR3 DNA reads TGTGCCATCAGTGACCGGGGAGGGTTGGATTCACCCCTCCACTTT. Translated: CAISDRGGLDSPLHF.

In its sample, this clonotype was seen many times. V is TRBV28 and J is TRBJ1-2, with D possibly matching TRBD1 (6 bases). Germline values: CDR1 MDHEN, CDR2 SYDVKM. The CDR3 contains 11 residues. V lost 5 bases to trimming and J lost 6 bases, with 7 bases between them. The CDR3 region is CASSRTDGYTF. The CDR3 DNA sequence: TGTGCCAGCAGTCGGACAGATGGCTACACCTTC.

This clonotype was observed at least ten times. The V and J genes are TRBV6-1 and TRBJ2-7; either TRBD1 or TRBD2 may fit D (5 bases each). V gave up 7 bases and J gave up 2 bases, with 15 bases separating them. Germline CDR1 MNHNS, CDR2 SASEGT. The CDR3 loop spans 14 amino acids. The CDR3 region has the DNA TGTGCCAGCACCTTGGACTTACAGGCCTACGAGCAGTACTTC. Translated: CASTLDLQAYEQYF.

This clonotype was found a few times. The rearrangement uses TRBV7-2 and TRBJ2-5, with a weak D call TRBD2 (7 bases). CDR1 is SGHTA and CDR2 is FQGNSA in the germline V gene. Trimming removed 5 bases at V and 4 bases at J, with 23 bases between. The CDR3 totals 17 residues. This CDR3 reads CASSEGGGAGARETQYF. The CDR3 DNA follows: TGTGCCAGCAGCGAAGGGGGGGGTGCGGGGGCAAGAGAGACCCAGTACTTC.

The table lists this clonotype with a few counts. V gene TRBV28 combines with J gene TRBJ2-2; 8 bases are shared with TRBD1. The CDR3 extends over 18 amino acids. The germline V gene has CDR1 MDHEN and CDR2 SYDVKM. J was trimmed by 3 bases and V by 3 bases; bases with no gene match: 12. The CDR3 region has the DNA TGTGCCAGCAGTTTCCCCTCAGGACAGGGAGGTGACACCGGGGAGCTGTTTTTT. It translates to CASSFPSGQGGDTGELFF.

This clonotype showed up just a few times. The chain combines TRBV6-1 with TRBJ1-2; 9 bases are shared with TRBD1. The junction had 5 bases not matched to a gene; V was cut back by 2 bases and J by 1 base. The CDR3 consists of 16 residues. The V gene's germline CDR1 is MNHNS and CDR2 SASEGT. The CDR3 region has the DNA TGTGCCAGCAGTGAATGGACAGGGGCGTTTAACTATGGCTACACCTTC. Protein product: CASSEWTGAFNYGYTF.

This clonotype has ten or more counts. This chain uses TRBV5-1 with TRBJ1-5; D is undetermined. CDR1 SGHRS and CDR2 YFSETQ come from the germline V gene. V shed 1 base and J shed 3 bases, with 11 bases lying between them. The CDR3 is made up of 15 amino acids. The CDR3 protein is CASSLLPESNQPQHF. The CDR3 region has the DNA TGCGCCAGCAGCTTGCTACCAGAATCCAATCAGCCCCAGCATTTT.

This clonotype was counted ten times or more. The J gene is TRBJ2-7, the V gene TRBV2, with D perhaps assigned TRBD1 or TRBD2 (5 bases each). V lost 4 bases, J lost 2 bases, and 12 bases lay in between. In germline, CDR1 is SNHLY, CDR2 FYNNEI. The CDR3 consists of 14 residues. As DNA, the CDR3 is TGTGCCAGCAGTGTAAGAGGGGCCACCTACGAGCAGTACTTC. Translating gives CASSVRGATYEQYF. Complete variable domain (other parts from reference TRBV2 and TRBJ2-7): EPEVTQTPSHQVTQMGQEVILRCVPISNHLYFYWYRQILGQKVEFLVSFYNNEISEKSEIFDDQFSVERPDGSNFTLKIRSTKLEDSAMYFCASSVRGATYEQYFGPGTRLTVT.

The chain links TRBV30 to TRBJ1-1; 7 nucleotides line up with TRBD1. Germline V gene data show CDR1 as GTSNPN and CDR2 as SVGIG (reference sequence). With 0 bases clipped from V and 1 base from J, the junction kept 5 bases outside the gene matches. This CDR3 is 15 amino acids long. The CDR3 coding sequence is TGTGCCTGGAGTGTAATGGCAGGGGGGAACACTGAAGCTTTCTTT. This translates into CAWSVMAGGNTEAFF.

This clonotype was picked up a small number of times. The rearrangement uses TRBV20-1 and TRBJ1-3, with D unresolved. The CDR3 covers 19 residues. Germline V CDR1 and CDR2: DFQATT, SNEGSKA (reference sequence). The V gene lost 0 bases and the J gene lost 8 bases, with 29 bases spanning the gap. CDR3: CSARDGTLRPGAPFHTIYF. The CDR3 DNA is TGCAGTGCTAGAGATGGCACCCTTCGGCCGGGAGCCCCATTTCACACCATATATTTT.

The chain links TRBV28 to TRBJ1-4; D might be TRBD1 (6 bases). The CDR3 contains 15 residues. The V and J ends lost 3 bases and 8 bases respectively, with 16 bases between them. Germline CDR1 is MDHEN and CDR2 is SYDVKM. Here the CDR3 DNA reads TGTGCCAGCAGTTTGGGTTCACAGGGATCGGAAAAACTGTTTTTT. Amino acids: CASSLGSQGSEKLFF.

This chain uses TRBV15 with TRBJ2-7; 10 nucleotides align to TRBD1. V shed 4 bases and J 5 bases; nucleotides not matched to a gene: 5. Germline CDR1 is LNHNV and CDR2 is YYDKDF (reference sequence). This CDR3 contains 14 residues. CDR3 nucleotides: TGTGCCACCAGCATCCCGGGACAGGGGAACGAGCAGTACTTC. It translates to CATSIPGQGNEQYF.

This clonotype has just a few counts. V is TRBV4-1 and J is TRBJ1-4; 8 bases align to TRBD1. This CDR3 spans 15 amino acids. The germline V gene encodes CDR1 MGHRA and CDR2 YSYEKL. J gave up 7 bases and V 3 bases, and 7 bases lay outside the gene matches. The CDR3 loop is CASSHPGTGSEKLFF. In DNA, the CDR3 is TGCGCCAGCAGCCACCCCGGGACAGGCAGTGAAAAACTGTTTTTT.

This clonotype has a count of ten or more. The chain has TRBV5-5 and TRBJ2-3; 11 bases map to TRBD2. Germline trimming cut 1 base from V and 0 bases from J; bases unmatched to any gene: 7. CDR3 length equals 18 residues. The germline V gene has CDR1 SGHKS and CDR2 YYEKEE (reference sequence). DNA of the CDR3: TGTGCCAGCAGCTTGCCATCTACTAGCGGGGGTAGCACAGATACGCAGTATTTT. It specifies CASSLPSTSGGSTDTQYF.

The chain uses TRBV6-1 and TRBJ1-2, with 8 bases fitting TRBD1. V lost 6 bases and J lost 4; bases outside the gene matches: 4. Germline CDR1 and CDR2: MNHNS and SASEGT. The CDR3 length is 13 residues. CDR3 sequence: CASRSGTGYGYTF. The CDR3 nucleotides are TGTGCCAGCAGGAGTGGGACAGGCTATGGCTACACCTTC.